The text below deals with one TCR beta chain. This sample is part of a study of shared clonotypes between healthy human individuals. CDR3 size: 13 residues. Trimming shortened V by 11 bases and J by 2 bases, and 16 bases separated the two germline ends. The germline gives CDR1 MDHEN, CDR2 SYDVKM. Under the authors' procedure: ImmunoSEQ only sent back junction sequences with no quality scores, so filtering was done differently. Generated by immunoSEQ multiplex PCR, the TCRdb table keeps only in-frame clones and is missing some. Clonal size and the V and J genes are those of that table, whereas D and trimming came from the DNA. The sample records about 1.5 million clones, over 95% being singletons.

This chain connects TRBV28 to TRBJ2-7, with a possible D match to TRBD2 (5 bases). The source of this sequence is a man aged 25 to 40 in good health. Material for sequencing was naive CD4+ T cells sorted from blood. Subset denoted: CD45RA+ positively selected. CDR3 loop: CACQPGNTYEQYF. The CDR3 DNA follows: TGTGCCTGCCAGCCGGGAAATACCTACGAGCAGTACTTC. The variable domain in full, with the rest retrieved from reference TRBV28 and TRBJ2-7, is DVKVTQSSRYLVKRTGEKVFLECVQDMDHENMFWYRQDPGLGLRLIYFSYDVKMKEKGDIPEGYSVSREKKERFSLILESASTNQTSMYLCACQPGNTYEQYFGPGTRLTVT.